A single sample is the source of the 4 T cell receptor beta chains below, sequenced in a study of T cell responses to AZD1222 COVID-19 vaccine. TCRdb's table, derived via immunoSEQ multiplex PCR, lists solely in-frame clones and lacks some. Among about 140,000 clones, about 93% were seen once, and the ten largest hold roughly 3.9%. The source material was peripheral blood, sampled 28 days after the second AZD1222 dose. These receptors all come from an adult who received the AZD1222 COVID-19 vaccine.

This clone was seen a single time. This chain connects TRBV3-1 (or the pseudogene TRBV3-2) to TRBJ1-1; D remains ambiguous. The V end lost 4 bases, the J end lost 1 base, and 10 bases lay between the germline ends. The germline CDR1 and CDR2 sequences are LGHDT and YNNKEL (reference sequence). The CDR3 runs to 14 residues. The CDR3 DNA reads TGTGCCAGCAGCCCATCGGTACGGAACACTGAAGCTTTCTTT. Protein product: CASSPSVRNTEAFF.

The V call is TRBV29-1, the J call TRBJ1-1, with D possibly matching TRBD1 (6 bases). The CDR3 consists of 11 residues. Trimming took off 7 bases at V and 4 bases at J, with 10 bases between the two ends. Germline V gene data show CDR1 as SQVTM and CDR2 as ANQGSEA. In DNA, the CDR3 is TGCAGCGCAGGGGTTGGCACTGAAGCTTTCTTT. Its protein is CSAGVGTEAFF.

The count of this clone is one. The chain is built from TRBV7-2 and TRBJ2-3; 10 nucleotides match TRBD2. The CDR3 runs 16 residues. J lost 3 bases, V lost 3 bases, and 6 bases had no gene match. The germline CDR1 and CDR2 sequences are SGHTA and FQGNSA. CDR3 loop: CASSFLIAGGTDTQYF. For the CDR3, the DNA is TGTGCCAGCAGCTTCTTAATAGCGGGGGGTACAGATACGCAGTATTTT. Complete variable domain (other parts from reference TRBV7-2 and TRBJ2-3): GAGVSQSPSNKVTEKGKDVELRCDPISGHTALYWYRQSLGQGLEFLIYFQGNSAPDKSGLPSDRFSAERTGGSVSTLTIQRTQQEDSAVYLCASSFLIAGGTDTQYFGPGTRLTVL.

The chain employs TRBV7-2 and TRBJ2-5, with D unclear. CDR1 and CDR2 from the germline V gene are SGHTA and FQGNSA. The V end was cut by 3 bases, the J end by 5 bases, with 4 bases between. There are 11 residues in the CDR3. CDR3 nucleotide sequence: TGTGCCAGCAGCTTTAAGGAGACCCAGTACTTC. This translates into CASSFKETQYF. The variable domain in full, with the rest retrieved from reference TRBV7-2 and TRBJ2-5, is GAGVSQSPSNKVTEKGKDVELRCDPISGHTALYWYRQSLGQGLEFLIYFQGNSAPDKSGLPSDRFSAERTGGSVSTLTIQRTQQEDSAVYLCASSFKETQYFGPGTRLLVL.